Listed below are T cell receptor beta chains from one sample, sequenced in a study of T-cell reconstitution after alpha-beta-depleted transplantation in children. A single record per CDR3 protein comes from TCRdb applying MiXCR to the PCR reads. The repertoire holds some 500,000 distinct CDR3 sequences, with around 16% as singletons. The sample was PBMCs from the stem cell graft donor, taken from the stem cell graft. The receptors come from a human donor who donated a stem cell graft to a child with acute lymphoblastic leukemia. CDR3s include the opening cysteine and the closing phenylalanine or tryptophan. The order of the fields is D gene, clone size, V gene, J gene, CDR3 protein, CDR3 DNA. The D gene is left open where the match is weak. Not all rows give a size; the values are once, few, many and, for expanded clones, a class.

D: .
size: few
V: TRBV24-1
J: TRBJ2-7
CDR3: CATSDGGSYEQYF
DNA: TGTGCCACCAGTGACGGAGGTTCCTACGAGCAGTACTTC

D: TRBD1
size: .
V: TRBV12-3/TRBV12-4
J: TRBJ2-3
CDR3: CASSLGQGAADTQYF
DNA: TGTGCCAGCAGTTTAGGTCAGGGGGCGGCAGATACGCAGTATTTT

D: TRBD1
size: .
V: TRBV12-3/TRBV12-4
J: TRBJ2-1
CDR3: CASSLHLGQGTYNEQFF
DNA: TGTGCCAGCAGTCTTCACCTTGGACAGGGGACCTACAATGAGCAGTTCTTC

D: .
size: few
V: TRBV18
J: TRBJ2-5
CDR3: CASSPPGAQETQYF
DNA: TGTGCCAGCTCACCCCCCGGGGCCCAAGAGACCCAGTACTTC

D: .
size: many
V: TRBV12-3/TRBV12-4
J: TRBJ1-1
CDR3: CASSRHGNTEAFF
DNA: TGTGCCAGCAGTAGACACGGGAACACTGAAGCTTTCTTT

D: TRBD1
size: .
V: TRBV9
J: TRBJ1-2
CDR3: CASRDRAVGYTF
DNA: TGTGCCAGCAGAGACAGGGCGGTTGGCTACACCTTC

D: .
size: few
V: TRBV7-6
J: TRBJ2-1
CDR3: CASSFGQQPDNEQFF
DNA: TGTGCCAGCAGCTTCGGACAGCAGCCTGACAATGAGCAGTTCTTC

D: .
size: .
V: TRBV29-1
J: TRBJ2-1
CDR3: CSVRGGPHRLNEQFF
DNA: TGCAGCGTGAGGGGTGGCCCGCACCGATTAAATGAGCAGTTCTTC

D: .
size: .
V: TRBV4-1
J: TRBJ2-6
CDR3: CASLRALTRGANVLTF
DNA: TGCGCCAGCCTCCGGGCCCTAACTAGAGGGGCCAACGTCCTGACTTTC

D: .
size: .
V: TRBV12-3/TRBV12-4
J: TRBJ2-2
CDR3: CASSFLRPGELFF
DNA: TGTGCCAGCAGTTTTCTCAGGCCCGGGGAGCTGTTTTTT

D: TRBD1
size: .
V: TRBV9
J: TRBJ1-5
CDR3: CASSGGGTHQPQHF
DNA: TGTGCCAGCAGCGGAGGGGGCACGCATCAGCCCCAGCATTTT

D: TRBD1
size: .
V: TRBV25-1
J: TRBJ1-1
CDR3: CASSDHRTGGTEAFF
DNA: TGTGCCAGCAGTGACCACAGGACAGGTGGGACTGAAGCTTTCTTT

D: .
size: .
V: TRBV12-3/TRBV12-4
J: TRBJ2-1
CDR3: CASSPGRRGQFF
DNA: TGTGCCAGCAGCCCAGGGCGTCGGGGGCAGTTCTTC

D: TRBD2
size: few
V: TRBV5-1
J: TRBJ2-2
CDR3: CASSEGLPPGELFF
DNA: TGCGCCAGCAGCGAGGGACTACCACCCGGGGAGCTGTTTTTT

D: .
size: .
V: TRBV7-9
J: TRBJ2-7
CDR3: CASSPDRRTYEQYF
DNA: TGTGCCAGCAGCCCGGACCGACGGACCTACGAGCAGTACTTC

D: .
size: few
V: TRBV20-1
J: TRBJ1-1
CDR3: CSAGHPTVISTEAFF
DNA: TGCAGTGCTGGTCACCCGACAGTCATAAGCACTGAAGCTTTCTTT

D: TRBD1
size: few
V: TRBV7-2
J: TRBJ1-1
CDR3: CASSPDGDRWTEAFF
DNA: TGTGCCAGCAGCCCAGACGGGGACAGGTGGACTGAAGCTTTCTTT

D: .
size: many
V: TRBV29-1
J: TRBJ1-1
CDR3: CSVEGNTEAFF
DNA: TGCAGCGTTGAAGGGAACACTGAAGCTTTCTTT

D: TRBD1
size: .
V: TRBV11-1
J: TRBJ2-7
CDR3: CASSPLPDRGRMVTEQYF
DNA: TGTGCCAGCAGCCCTCTCCCGGACAGGGGGCGCATGGTAACCGAGCAGTACTTC

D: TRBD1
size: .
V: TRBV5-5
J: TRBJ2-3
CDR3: CASSGTGADTQYF
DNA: TGTGCCAGCAGCGGGACAGGGGCAGATACGCAGTATTTT

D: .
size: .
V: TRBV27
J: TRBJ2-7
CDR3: CASSLQGYSSYEQYF
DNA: TGTGCCAGCAGTTTACAGGGGTATAGCTCCTACGAGCAGTACTTC

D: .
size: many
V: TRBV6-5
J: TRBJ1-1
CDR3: CASGMNTEAFF
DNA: TGTGCCAGCGGAATGAACACTGAAGCTTTCTTT

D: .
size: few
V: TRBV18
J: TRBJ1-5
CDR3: CASSLIAGQPQHF
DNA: TGTGCCAGCTCACTAATTGCGGGTCAGCCCCAGCATTTT

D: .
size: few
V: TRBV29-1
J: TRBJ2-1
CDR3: CSVEGREAAEQFF
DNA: TGCAGCGTTGAAGGGCGAGAAGCGGCTGAGCAGTTCTTC

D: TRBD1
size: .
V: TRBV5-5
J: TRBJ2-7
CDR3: CASRGQGATYEQYF
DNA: TGTGCCAGCAGGGGACAGGGGGCAACCTACGAGCAGTACTTC

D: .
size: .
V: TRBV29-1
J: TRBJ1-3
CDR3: CSAGDAGNTIYF
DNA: TGCAGCGCCGGTGACGCTGGAAACACCATATATTTT

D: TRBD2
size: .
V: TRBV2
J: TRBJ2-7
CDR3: CASSPLAGGFYEQYF
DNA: TGTGCCAGCAGCCCTTTAGCGGGAGGGTTTTACGAGCAGTACTTC

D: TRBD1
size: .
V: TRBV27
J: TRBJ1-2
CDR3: CASSPWTGSLNYGYTF
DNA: TGTGCCAGCAGTCCCTGGACAGGGAGTCTTAACTATGGCTACACCTTC

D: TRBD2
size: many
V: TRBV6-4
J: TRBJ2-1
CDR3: CASRSMGSSGGVRSSYNEQFF
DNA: TGTGCCAGCAGATCAATGGGTTCCAGCGGGGGTGTAAGGAGCTCCTACAATGAGCAGTTCTTC

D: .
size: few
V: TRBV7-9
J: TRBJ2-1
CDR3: CASSFRGQIGDEQFF
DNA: TGTGCCAGCAGCTTCCGAGGGCAGATAGGGGATGAGCAGTTCTTC

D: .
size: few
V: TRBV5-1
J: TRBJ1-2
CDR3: CASRIQGSEINYGYTF
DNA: TGCGCCAGCCGTATACAGGGATCTGAGATTAACTATGGCTACACCTTC

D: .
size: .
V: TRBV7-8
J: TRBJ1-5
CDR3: CASSLGAGLSGQPQHF
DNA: TGTGCCAGCAGCTTAGGGGCAGGTCTGTCCGGTCAGCCCCAGCATTTT

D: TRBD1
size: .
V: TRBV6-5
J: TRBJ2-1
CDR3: CASSSPWTGFYEQFF
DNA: TGTGCCAGCAGTTCCCCCTGGACAGGGTTCTATGAGCAGTTCTTC

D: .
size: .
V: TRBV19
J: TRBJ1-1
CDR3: CASSISRNTEAFF
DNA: TGTGCCAGTAGTATAAGTAGGAACACTGAAGCTTTCTTT

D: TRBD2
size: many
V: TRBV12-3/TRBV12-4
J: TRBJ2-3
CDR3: CASSQGLAGSTDTQYF
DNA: TGTGCCAGCAGTCAGGGACTAGCGGGGAGCACAGATACGCAGTATTTT

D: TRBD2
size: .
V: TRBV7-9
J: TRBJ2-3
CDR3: CASSLGLAGNTDTQYF
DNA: TGTGCCAGCAGCTTGGGACTAGCGGGGAACACAGATACGCAGTATTTT

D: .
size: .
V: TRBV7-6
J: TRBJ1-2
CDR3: CASGFTGIGYTF
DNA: TGTGCCAGCGGCTTTACGGGGATCGGCTACACCTTC

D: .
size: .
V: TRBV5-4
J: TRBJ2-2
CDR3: CASRIDKPPRTGELFF
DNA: TGTGCCAGCAGGATCGACAAACCCCCTCGCACCGGGGAGCTGTTTTTT

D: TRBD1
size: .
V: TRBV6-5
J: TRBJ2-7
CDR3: CASSTWTGYEQYF
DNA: TGTGCCAGCAGTACCTGGACAGGCTACGAGCAGTACTTC

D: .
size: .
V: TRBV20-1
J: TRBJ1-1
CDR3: CSASRNTEAFF
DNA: TGCAGTGCTAGCAGGAACACTGAAGCTTTCTTT

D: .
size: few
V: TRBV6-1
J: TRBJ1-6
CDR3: CASSQVDGNSPLHF
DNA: TGTGCCAGCAGTCAGGTGGATGGGAATTCACCCCTCCACTTT

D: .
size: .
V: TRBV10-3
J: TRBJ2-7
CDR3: CAIRPDTSYEQYF
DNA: TGTGCCATCAGACCAGACACCTCCTACGAGCAGTACTTC

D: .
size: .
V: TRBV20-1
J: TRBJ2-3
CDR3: CSARERSEFRTDTQYF
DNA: TGCAGTGCTAGAGAACGCAGTGAGTTTCGCACAGATACGCAGTATTTT

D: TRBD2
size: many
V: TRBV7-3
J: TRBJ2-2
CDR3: CASSPGTSGSRVGELFF
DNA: TGTGCCAGCAGCCCAGGGACTAGCGGGAGTCGTGTCGGGGAGCTGTTTTTT

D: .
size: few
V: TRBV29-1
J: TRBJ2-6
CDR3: CSVKRDTGANVLTF
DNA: TGCAGCGTCAAAAGAGACACTGGGGCCAACGTCCTGACTTTC

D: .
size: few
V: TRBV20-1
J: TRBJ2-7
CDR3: CSAPGPYTAEQYF
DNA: TGCAGTGCACCGGGACCCTACACGGCCGAGCAGTACTTC